This T cell receptor beta chain was documented in a study of T-cell memory formation after mild COVID-19. The wider study: Largely, TCR clusters stayed within a single donor. Study-wide results and caveats: Clones that contracted from day 15 to 85 had balanced CD4/CD8; later expanders were CD4+ biased.

CDR1 and CDR2 (germline): LGHNA, YSLEER. J gave up 8 bases and V 1 base, and 13 bases lay outside the gene matches. The CDR3 has 16 amino acids. TCRdb ran MiXCR on the 5' RACE reads and lists one entry per CDR3 protein. The sample yields hundreds of thousands of distinct CDR3 sequences, approximately 19% seen once. As concerns this clonotype: Antigen specificity is unknown.

The receptor comes from an adult woman who had mild COVID-19 (a few samples of this study predate the infection). Cell type and time point are not known. Sequenced: PBMCs or a T cell subset sorted from them (not recorded which). The rearrangement joins TRBV4-3 to TRBJ1-2; 7 bases line up with TRBD1. The CDR3 coding sequence is TGCGCCAGCAGCCAAGGACCTCAGGGGGTTCAAAGGGGCTACACCTTC. Translating gives CASSQGPQGVQRGYTF.